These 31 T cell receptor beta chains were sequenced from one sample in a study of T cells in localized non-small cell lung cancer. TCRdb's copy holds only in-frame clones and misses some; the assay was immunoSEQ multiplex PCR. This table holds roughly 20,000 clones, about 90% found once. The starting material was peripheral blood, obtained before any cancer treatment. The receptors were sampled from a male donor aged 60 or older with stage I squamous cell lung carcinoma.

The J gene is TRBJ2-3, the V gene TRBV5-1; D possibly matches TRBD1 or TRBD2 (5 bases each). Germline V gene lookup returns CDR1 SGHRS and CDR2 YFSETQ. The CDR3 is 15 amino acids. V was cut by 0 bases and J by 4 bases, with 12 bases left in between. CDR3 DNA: TGCGCCAGCAGCTTGGGTCCCGAGGGGTCAGATACGCAGTATTTT. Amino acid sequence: CASSLGPEGSDTQYF.

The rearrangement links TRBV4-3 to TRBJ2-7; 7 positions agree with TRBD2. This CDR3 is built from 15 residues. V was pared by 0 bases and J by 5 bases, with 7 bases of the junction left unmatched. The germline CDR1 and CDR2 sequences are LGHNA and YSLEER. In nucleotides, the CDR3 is TGCGCCAGCAGCCAAGAGGGGGGGAAAGGTAACGAGCAGTACTTC. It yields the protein CASSQEGGKGNEQYF.

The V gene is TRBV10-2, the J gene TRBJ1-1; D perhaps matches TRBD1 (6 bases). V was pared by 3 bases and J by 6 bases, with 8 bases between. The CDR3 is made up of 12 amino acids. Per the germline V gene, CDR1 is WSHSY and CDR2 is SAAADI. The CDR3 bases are TGCGCCAGCAGTGAAGGGGGGGCTGAAGCTTTCTTT. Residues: CASSEGGAEAFF.

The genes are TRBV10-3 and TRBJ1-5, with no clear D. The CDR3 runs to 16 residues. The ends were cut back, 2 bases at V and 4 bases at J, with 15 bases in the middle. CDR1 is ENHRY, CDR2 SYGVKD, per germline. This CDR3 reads CAISETPGKTNQPQHF. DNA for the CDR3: TGTGCCATCAGTGAGACTCCGGGAAAGACTAATCAGCCCCAGCATTTT.

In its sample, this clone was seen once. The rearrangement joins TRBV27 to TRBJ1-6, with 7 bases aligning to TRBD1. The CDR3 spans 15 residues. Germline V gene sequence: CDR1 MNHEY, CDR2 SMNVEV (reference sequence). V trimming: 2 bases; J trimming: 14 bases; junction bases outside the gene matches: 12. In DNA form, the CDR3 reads TGTGCCAGCAGTTTACGGGACAGCAAGCCTGCGGCCCTCCACTTT. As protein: CASSLRDSKPAALHF.

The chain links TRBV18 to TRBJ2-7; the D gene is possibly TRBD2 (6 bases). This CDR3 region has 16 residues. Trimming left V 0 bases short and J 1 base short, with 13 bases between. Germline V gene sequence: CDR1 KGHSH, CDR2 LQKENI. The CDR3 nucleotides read TGTGCCAGCTCACCACCCTCTCGGGGGAGTTCCTACGAGCAGTACTTC. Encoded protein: CASSPPSRGSSYEQYF.

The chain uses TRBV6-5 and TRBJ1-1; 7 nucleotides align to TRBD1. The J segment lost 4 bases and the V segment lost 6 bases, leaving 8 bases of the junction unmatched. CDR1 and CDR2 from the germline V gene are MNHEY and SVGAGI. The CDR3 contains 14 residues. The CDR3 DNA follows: TGTGCCAGCAGGCCCGGGACAGCCGGCACTGAAGCTTTCTTT. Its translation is CASRPGTAGTEAFF.

CDR3 sequence (DNA): TGTGCCAGTAGTAGAGGCTACAATGAGCAGTTCTTC. Protein sequence: CASSRGYNEQFF. The rearrangement links TRBV19 to TRBJ2-1; no clear D. Looked up from germline, CDR1 is LNHDA and CDR2 is SQIVND (reference sequence). Trimming removed 4 bases at V and 3 bases at J, with 4 bases between. The CDR3 consists of 12 residues.

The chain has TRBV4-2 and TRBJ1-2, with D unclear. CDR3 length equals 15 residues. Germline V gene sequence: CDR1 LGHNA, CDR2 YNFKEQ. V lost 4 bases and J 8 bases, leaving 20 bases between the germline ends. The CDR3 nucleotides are TGTGCCAGCAGCCCGGAACAAGTGAGCTTCGGGGGCTACACCTTC. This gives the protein CASSPEQVSFGGYTF.

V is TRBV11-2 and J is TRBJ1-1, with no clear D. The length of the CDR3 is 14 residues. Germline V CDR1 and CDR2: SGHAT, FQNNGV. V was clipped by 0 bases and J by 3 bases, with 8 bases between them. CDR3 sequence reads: CASSLDGLDTEAFF. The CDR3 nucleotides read TGTGCCAGCAGCTTAGATGGTCTTGACACTGAAGCTTTCTTT.

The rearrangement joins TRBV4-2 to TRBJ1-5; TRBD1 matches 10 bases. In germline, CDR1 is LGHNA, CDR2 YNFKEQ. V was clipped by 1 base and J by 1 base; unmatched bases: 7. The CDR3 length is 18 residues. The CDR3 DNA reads TGTGCCAGCAGCCAAGTGGGGACAGGGGATCAGAGCAATCAGCCCCAGCATTTT. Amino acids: CASSQVGTGDQSNQPQHF.

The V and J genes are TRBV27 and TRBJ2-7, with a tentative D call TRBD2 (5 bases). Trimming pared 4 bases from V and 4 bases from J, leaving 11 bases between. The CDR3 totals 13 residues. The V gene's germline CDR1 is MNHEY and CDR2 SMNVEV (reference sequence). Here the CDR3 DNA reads TGTGCCAGCAGTTGGGAGAGTGGGTACGAGCAGTACTTC. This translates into CASSWESGYEQYF.

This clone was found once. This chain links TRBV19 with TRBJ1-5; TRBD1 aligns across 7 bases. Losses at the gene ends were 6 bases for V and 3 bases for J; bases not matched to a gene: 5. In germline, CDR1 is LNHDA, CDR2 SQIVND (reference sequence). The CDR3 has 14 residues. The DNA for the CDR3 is TGTGCCAGTAGGCTGACAGGGCCCAATCAGCCCCAGCATTTT. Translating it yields CASRLTGPNQPQHF.

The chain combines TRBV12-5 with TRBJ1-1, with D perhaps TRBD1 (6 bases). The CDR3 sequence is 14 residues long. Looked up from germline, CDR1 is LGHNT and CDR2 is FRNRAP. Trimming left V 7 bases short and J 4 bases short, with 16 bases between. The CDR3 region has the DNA TGTGCTAGTGCCCGGGGGGGCCTGGGCACTGAAGCTTTCTTT. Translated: CASARGGLGTEAFF.

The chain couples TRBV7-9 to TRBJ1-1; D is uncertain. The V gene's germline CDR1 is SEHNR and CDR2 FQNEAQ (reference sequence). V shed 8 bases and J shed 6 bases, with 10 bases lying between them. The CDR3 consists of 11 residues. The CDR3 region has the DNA TGTGCCAGCCTAAACGGGGCTGAAGCTTTCTTT. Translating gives CASLNGAEAFF.

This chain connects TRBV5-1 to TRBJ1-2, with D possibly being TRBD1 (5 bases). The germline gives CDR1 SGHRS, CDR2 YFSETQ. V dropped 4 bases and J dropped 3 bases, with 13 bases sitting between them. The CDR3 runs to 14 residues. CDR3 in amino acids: CASSRDPQHYGYTF. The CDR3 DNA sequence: TGCGCCAGCAGCCGGGACCCGCAGCACTATGGCTACACCTTC. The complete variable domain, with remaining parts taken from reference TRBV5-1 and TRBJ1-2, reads KAGVTQTPRYLIKTRGQQVTLSCSPISGHRSVSWYQQTPGQGLQFLFEYFSETQRNKGNFPGRFSGRQFSNSRSEMNVSTLELGDSALYLCASSRDPQHYGYTFGSGTRLTVV.

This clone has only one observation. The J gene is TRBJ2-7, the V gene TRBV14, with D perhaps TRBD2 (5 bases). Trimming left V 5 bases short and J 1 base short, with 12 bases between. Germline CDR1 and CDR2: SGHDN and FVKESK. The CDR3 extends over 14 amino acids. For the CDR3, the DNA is TGTGCCAGCAGCACGGGAAAGGGTTCCTACGAGCAGTACTTC. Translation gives CASSTGKGSYEQYF.

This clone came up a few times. CDR3 sequence reads: CASSLGRGNTEAFF. The CDR3 nucleotides read TGTGCCAGCAGCTTAGGGAGGGGGAACACTGAAGCTTTCTTT. V usage is TRBV13 and J usage is TRBJ1-1, with a tentative D call TRBD1 (5 bases). The CDR3 spans 14 residues. From germline, CDR1 is PRHDT and CDR2 FYEKMQ (reference sequence). The germline V and J ends were trimmed by 0 bases and 1 base, with 6 bases remaining between them.

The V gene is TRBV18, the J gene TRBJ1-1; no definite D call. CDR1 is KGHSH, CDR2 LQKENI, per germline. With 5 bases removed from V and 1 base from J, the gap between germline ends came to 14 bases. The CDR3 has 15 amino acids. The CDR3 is CASSIRFPGNTEAFF. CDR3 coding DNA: TGTGCCAGCTCAATACGTTTCCCAGGGAACACTGAAGCTTTCTTT.

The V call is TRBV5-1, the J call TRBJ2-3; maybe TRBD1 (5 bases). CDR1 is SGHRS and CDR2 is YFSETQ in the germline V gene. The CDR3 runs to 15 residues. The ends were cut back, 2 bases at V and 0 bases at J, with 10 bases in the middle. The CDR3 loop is CASSLQDPSTDTQYF. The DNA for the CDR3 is TGCGCCAGCAGCTTACAGGACCCCAGCACAGATACGCAGTATTTT.

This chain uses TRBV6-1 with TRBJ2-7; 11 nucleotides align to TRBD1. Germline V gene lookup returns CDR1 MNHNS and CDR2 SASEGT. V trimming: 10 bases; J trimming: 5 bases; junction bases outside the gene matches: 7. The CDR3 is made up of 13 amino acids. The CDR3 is CANGRTGGHEQYF. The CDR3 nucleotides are TGTGCCAACGGCCGGACAGGGGGCCACGAGCAGTACTTC.

The CDR3 loop reads CASSLRAQPQHF. CDR3 nucleotides: TGTGCCAGCAGTTTGCGGGCTCAGCCCCAGCATTTT. The chain carries TRBV28 and TRBJ1-5; no firm D call. Trimming took off 3 bases at V and 6 bases at J, with 6 bases between the two ends. From germline, CDR1 is MDHEN and CDR2 SYDVKM. The CDR3 extends over 12 amino acids.

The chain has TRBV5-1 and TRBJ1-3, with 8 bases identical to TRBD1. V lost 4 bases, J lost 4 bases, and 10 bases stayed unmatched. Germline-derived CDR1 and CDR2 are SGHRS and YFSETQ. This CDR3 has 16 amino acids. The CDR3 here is CASSPGQGAGGNTIYF. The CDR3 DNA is TGCGCCAGCAGCCCGGGCCAGGGGGCGGGAGGAAACACCATATATTTT.

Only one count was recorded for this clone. CDR3 loop: CASSPLPDGQNSPLHF. The CDR3 nucleotides read TGTGCCAGCTCACCACTTCCCGATGGACAGAATTCACCCCTCCACTTT. V is TRBV18 and J is TRBJ1-6, with D maybe TRBD1 (6 bases). Trimming took 1 base from V and 7 from J, leaving 14 bases between them. This CDR3 spans 16 amino acids. The germline V gene has CDR1 KGHSH and CDR2 LQKENI.

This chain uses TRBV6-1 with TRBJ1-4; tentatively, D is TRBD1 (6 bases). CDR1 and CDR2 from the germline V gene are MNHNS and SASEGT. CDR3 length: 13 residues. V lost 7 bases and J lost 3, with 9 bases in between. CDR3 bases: TGTGCCAGCAACAGGGCGGCTAATGAAAAACTGTTTTTT. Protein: CASNRAANEKLFF.

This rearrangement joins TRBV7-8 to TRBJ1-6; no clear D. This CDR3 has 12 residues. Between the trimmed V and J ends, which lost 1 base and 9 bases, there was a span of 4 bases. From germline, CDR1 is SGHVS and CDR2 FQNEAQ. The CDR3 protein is CASSLGVSPLHF. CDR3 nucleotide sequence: TGTGCCAGCAGCTTAGGAGTTTCACCCCTCCACTTT.

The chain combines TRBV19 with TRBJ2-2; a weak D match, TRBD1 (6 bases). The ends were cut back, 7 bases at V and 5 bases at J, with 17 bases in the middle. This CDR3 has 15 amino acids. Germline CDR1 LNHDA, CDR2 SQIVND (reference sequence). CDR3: CASIPGTTSTGELFF. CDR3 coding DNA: TGTGCCAGTATTCCCGGGACAACTTCGACCGGGGAGCTGTTTTTT.

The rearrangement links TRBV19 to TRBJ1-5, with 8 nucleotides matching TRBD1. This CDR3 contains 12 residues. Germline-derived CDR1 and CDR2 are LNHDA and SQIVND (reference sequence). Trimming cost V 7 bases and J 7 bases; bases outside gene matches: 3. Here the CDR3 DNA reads TGTGCCAGTACGTCAGGGGGCCAGCCCCAGCATTTT. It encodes CASTSGGQPQHF.

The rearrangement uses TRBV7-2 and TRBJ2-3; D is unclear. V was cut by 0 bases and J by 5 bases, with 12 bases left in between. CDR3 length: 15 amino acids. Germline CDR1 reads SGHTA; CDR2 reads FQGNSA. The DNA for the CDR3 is TGTGCCAGCAGCTTAGCGTTGTTTGAAGGAGATACGCAGTATTTT. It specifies CASSLALFEGDTQYF. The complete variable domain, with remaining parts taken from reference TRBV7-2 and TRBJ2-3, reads GAGVSQSPSNKVTEKGKDVELRCDPISGHTALYWYRQSLGQGLEFLIYFQGNSAPDKSGLPSDRFSAERTGGSVSTLTIQRTQQEDSAVYLCASSLALFEGDTQYFGPGTRLTVL.

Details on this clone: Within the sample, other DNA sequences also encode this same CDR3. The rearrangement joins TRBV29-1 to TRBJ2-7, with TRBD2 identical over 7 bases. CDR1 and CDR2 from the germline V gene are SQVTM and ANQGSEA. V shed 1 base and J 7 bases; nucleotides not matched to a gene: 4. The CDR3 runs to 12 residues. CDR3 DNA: TGCAGCGTTGAAGGGGGGGGTCGGGAGCAGTACTTC. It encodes CSVEGGGREQYF.

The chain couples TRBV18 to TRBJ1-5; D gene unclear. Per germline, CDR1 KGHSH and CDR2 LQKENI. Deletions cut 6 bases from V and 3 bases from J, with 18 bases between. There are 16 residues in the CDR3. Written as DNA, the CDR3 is TGTGCCAGCTCCCCCGCTTTAGGCAGCCCCAATCAGCCCCAGCATTTT. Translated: CASSPALGSPNQPQHF.